The T cell receptor beta chain under discussion was sequenced for a study of beta chain features in type 1 diabetes. About the study: Cells sorted and examined across all samples totaled 107,917,701. Notes on the study in general: PCR may have favored shorter templates equally in patients and controls.

Germline CDR1 reads SGHDN; CDR2 reads FVKESK. The V segment lost 6 bases and the J segment 2 bases; nucleotides outside the gene matches: 7. The CDR3 totals 15 residues. This clone was observed a few times. Its matching antigen is unknown. Since all of the isolated RNA was reverse transcribed, expressed TCRB transcripts were what got sequenced. The data were produced by immunoSEQ multiplex PCR, yet TCRdb's version contains in-frame clones alone and is incomplete. The table includes a few hundred thousand clones, over 11% detected once. The sequence was obtained from a young man in good health. The chain combines TRBV14 with TRBJ2-1, with TRBD1 matching 7 bases. Sequencing input: naive CD4+ T cells from blood. The CDR3 DNA reads as TGTGCCAGCAGATCCACAGGGGCGACCTACAATGAGCAGTTCTTC. Translated: CASRSTGATYNEQFF.